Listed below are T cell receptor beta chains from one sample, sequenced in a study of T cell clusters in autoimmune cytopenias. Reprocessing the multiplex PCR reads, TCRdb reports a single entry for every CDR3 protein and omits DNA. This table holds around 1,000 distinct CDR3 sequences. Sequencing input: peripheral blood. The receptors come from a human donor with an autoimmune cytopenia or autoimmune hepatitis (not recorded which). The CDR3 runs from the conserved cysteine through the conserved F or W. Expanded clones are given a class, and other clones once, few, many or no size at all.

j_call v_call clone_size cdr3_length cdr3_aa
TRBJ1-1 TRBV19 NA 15 CASSFRDRARAEAFF
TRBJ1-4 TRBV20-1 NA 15 CSAPPWTAGTKELFF
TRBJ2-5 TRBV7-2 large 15 CASSRAAGGEETQYF
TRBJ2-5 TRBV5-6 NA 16 CASSFSDRGQGETQYF
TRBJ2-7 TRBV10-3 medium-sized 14 CAISVGTSTYEQYF
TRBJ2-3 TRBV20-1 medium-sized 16 CSASLITGTYTDTQYF
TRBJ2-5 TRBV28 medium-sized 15 CASTPTSGRWETQYF
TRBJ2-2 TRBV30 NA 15 CAWSPGGALTGELFF
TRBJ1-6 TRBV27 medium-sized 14 CASSSTGGGSPLHF
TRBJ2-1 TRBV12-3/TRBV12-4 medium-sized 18 CASSSPRGGLNFYNEQFF
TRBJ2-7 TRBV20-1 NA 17 CSARDIGTKAGPYEQYF
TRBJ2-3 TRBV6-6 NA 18 CASSAHLGTGIKTDTQYF
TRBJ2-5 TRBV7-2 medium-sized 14 CASSLEMFQETQYF
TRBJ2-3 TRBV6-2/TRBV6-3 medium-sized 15 CASSSRSGIRNTQYF
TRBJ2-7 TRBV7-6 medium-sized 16 CASSPTLGTGHYEQYF
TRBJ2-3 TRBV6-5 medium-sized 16 CASSPSLADSTDTQYF
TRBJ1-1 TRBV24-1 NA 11 CATSQGLEAFF
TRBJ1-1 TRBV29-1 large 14 CSVEVWTGNTEAFF
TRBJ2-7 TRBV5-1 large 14 CASRGTGEIYEQYF
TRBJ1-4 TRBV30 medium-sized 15 CAWSVVRGLGEKLFF
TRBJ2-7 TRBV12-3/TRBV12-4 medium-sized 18 CASSFPTSGGSPSYEQYF
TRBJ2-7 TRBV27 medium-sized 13 CASSFGRSYEQYF
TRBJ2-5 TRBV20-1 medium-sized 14 CSASLAGGQETQYF
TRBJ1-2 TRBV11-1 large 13 CASSLGVNYGYTF
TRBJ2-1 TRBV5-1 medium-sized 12 CASSARDNEQFF
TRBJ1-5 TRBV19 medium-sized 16 CASSLKPGLLNQPQHF
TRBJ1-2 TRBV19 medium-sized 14 CASSMGGGDYGYTF
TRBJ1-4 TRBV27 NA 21 CASSPRPPSGASGVTNEKLFF
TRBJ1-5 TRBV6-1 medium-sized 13 CASSEGEEQPQHF
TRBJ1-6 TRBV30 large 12 CAWTADNSPLHF
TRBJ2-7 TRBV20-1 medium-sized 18 CSAPYGSGGFLRTYEQYF
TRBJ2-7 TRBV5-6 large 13 CASSGRDGYEQYF
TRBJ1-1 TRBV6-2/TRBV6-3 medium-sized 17 CASSYSRTGTGAFEAFF
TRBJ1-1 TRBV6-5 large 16 CASSPRGGHRKTEAFF
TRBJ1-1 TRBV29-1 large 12 CSVERAASEAFF
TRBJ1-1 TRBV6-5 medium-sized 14 CASSRYRGDTEAFF
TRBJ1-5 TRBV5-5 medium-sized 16 CASSSGQRYSNQPQHF
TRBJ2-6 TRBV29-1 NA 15 CSVPGQGNGANVLTF
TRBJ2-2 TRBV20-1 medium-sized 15 CSAILRGLNTGELFF
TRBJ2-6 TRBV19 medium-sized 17 CASSIYKVSSGANVLTF
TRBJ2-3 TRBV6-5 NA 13 CASSHPGLHTQYF
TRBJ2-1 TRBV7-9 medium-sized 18 CASSLLPPGLAGGHEQFF
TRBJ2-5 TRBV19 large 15 CASSMVGVGGETQYF
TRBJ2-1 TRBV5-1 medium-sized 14 CASRAEITYNEQFF
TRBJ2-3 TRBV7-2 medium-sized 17 CASSSTDRGQLTDTQYF
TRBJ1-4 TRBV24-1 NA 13 CATSGATNEKLFF
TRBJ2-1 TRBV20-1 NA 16 CSARDIWGSSYNEQFF
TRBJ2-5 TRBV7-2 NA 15 CASSPQPGGRETQYF